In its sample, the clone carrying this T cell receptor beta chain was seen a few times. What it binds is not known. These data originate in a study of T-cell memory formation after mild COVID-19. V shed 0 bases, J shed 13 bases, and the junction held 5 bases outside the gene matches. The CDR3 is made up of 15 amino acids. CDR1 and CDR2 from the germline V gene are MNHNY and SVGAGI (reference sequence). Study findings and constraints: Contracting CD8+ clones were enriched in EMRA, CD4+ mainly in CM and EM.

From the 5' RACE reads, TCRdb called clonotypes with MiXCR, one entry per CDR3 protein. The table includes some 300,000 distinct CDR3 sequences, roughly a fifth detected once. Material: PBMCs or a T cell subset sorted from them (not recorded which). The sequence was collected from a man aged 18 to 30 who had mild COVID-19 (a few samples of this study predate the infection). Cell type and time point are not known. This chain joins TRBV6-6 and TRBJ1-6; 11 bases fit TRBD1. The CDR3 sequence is CASSYSGTGGLPLHF. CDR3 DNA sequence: TGTGCCAGCAGTTACTCCGGGACAGGGGGTCTTCCCCTCCACTTT.